This passage covers 23 T cell receptor beta chains from one sample sequenced in a study of control samples from healthy donors and cancer patients. Sequencing was performed with immunoSEQ multiplex PCR; in TCRdb, only in-frame clones are kept and a portion is missing. The data contain around 94,000 clones, approximately 95% of them singletons. Sequencing was performed on blood. The receptors originated from a woman aged 25 to 39 in good health.

V is TRBV2 and J is TRBJ2-3, with D possibly being TRBD2 (6 bases). This CDR3 comprises 12 residues. The V end lost 5 bases, the J end lost 6 bases, and 9 bases lay between the germline ends. Germline V CDR1 and CDR2: SNHLY, FYNNEI. The CDR3 sequence is CASSPGVDTQYF. CDR3 bases: TGTGCCAGCAGTCCGGGGGTCGATACGCAGTATTTT.

The chain joins TRBV3-1 (or the pseudogene TRBV3-2) to TRBJ1-1; D is unclear. The CDR3 has 14 residues. Germline V gene data show CDR1 as LGHDT and CDR2 as YNNKEL (reference sequence). V lost 1 base, J lost 9 bases, and 15 bases lay in between. This CDR3 is CASSQVGVVSQAFF. As DNA, the CDR3 is TGTGCCAGCAGCCAAGTAGGAGTTGTGAGCCAAGCTTTCTTT.

J is TRBJ2-4 and V is TRBV7-3; D might be TRBD1 or TRBD2, each matching 5 bases. The CDR3 is made up of 14 amino acids. CDR1 and CDR2 (germline): SGHTA, FQGTGA. The germline V and J ends were trimmed by 5 bases and 4 bases, with 12 bases remaining between them. The CDR3 DNA reads as TGTGCCAGCAGCATCTCGGGACCGAAAAACATTCAGTACTTC. It translates to CASSISGPKNIQYF.

The rearrangement joins TRBV21-1 to TRBJ1-5; TRBD1 is the table's D call and was not checked against the DNA. TRBV21-1 is a documented pseudogene. This CDR3 region has 14 residues. CDR3 bases: TGTGCCAGCAGCAAAGCGCAGGGGAATCAGCCCCAGCATTTT. This sequence encodes CASSKAQGNQPQHF.

V usage is TRBV5-1 and J usage is TRBJ2-7; D ambiguous. The CDR3 has 16 amino acids. The V end lost 4 bases, the J end lost 2 bases, and 19 bases lay between the germline ends. The germline V gene has CDR1 SGHRS and CDR2 YFSETQ. The CDR3 coding sequence is TGCGCCAGCAGCCCACTTGTCTTGTCAGTGACCTACGAGCAGTACTTC. Its protein is CASSPLVLSVTYEQYF. The whole variable domain, remainder taken from reference TRBV5-1 and TRBJ2-7, is KAGVTQTPRYLIKTRGQQVTLSCSPISGHRSVSWYQQTPGQGLQFLFEYFSETQRNKGNFPGRFSGRQFSNSRSEMNVSTLELGDSALYLCASSPLVLSVTYEQYFGPGTRLTVT.

The genes are TRBV5-5 and TRBJ1-1; TRBD1 matches 10 bases. The germline CDR1 and CDR2 sequences are SGHKS and YYEKEE (reference sequence). The CDR3 is made up of 14 amino acids. Trimming at V came to 3 bases and at J to 5 bases, leaving 4 bases not matched to a gene. CDR3 loop: CASSSTGGRTEAFF. The DNA for the CDR3 is TGTGCCAGCAGCTCGACAGGGGGCAGGACTGAAGCTTTCTTT.

The V call is TRBV6-1, the J call TRBJ2-5, with 9 nucleotides matching TRBD2. The CDR3 totals 16 residues. J was trimmed by 6 bases and V by 1 base; bases with no gene match: 9. Germline V gene data show CDR1 as MNHNS and CDR2 as SASEGT. CDR3 sequence (DNA): TGTGCCAGCAGTGAAGTGGTTACTAGCGGGTTGCAGACCCAGTACTTC. It translates to CASSEVVTSGLQTQYF.

V usage is TRBV7-8 and J usage is TRBJ1-5; D is undetermined. The CDR3 contains 15 residues. Germline lookup yields CDR1 SGHVS and CDR2 FQNEAQ. Trimming cost V 1 base and J 6 bases, with 13 bases left between them. The CDR3 DNA sequence: TGTGCCAGCAGCTTAGGTGGGTTCGGCCGTCAGCCCCAGCATTTT. Protein product: CASSLGGFGRQPQHF.

The J gene is TRBJ1-6, the V gene TRBV28, with a possible D match to TRBD1 (5 bases). This CDR3 has 20 residues. The V and J ends lost 2 bases and 0 bases respectively, with 20 bases between them. Germline CDR1 MDHEN, CDR2 SYDVKM. This CDR3 is CASSLRPGQASGSYNSPLHF. The CDR3 DNA follows: TGTGCCAGCAGTTTACGCCCGGGGCAGGCCTCGGGCTCCTATAATTCACCCCTCCACTTT. Based on the CDR3 plus reference TRBV28 and TRBJ1-6, the full variable domain is DVKVTQSSRYLVKRTGEKVFLECVQDMDHENMFWYRQDPGLGLRLIYFSYDVKMKEKGDIPEGYSVSREKKERFSLILESASTNQTSMYLCASSLRPGQASGSYNSPLHFGNGTRLTVT.

V is TRBV28 and J is TRBJ1-1, with D tentatively TRBD1 (5 bases). V lost 5 bases and J lost 10, with 17 bases in between. Per the germline V gene, CDR1 is MDHEN and CDR2 is SYDVKM. The CDR3 consists of 13 residues. DNA for the CDR3: TGTGCCAGCAGTCTCCGGACACCTTGGGGAGCTTTCTTT. Amino acid sequence: CASSLRTPWGAFF. Using reference TRBV28 and TRBJ1-1 for the parts outside the CDR3, the full variable domain is DVKVTQSSRYLVKRTGEKVFLECVQDMDHENMFWYRQDPGLGLRLIYFSYDVKMKEKGDIPEGYSVSREKKERFSLILESASTNQTSMYLCASSLRTPWGAFFGQGTRLTVV.

This chain links TRBV19 with TRBJ1-2; TRBD1 might be the D (5 bases). This CDR3 spans 14 amino acids. Germline assignment: CDR1 LNHDA and CDR2 SQIVND (reference sequence). Deletions cut 4 bases from V and 2 bases from J, with 11 bases between. CDR3 nucleotides: TGTGCCAGTAGTACCGGCGGGACCAACTATGGCTACACCTTC. Protein: CASSTGGTNYGYTF.

V is TRBV27 and J is TRBJ1-2; the D gene is possibly TRBD1 (5 bases). Germline V lookup: CDR1 MNHEY, CDR2 SMNVEV (reference sequence). The ends were cut back, 2 bases at V and 5 bases at J, with 12 bases in the middle. The CDR3 is 14 residues long. Written as DNA, the CDR3 is TGTGCCAGCAGTTTAGACAGAACCTCATATGGCTACACCTTC. Protein sequence: CASSLDRTSYGYTF.

The genes are TRBV18 and TRBJ2-2, with a tentative D call TRBD1 (6 bases). Germline V gene lookup returns CDR1 KGHSH and CDR2 LQKENI. The CDR3 has 16 amino acids. Deletions cut 1 base from V and 3 bases from J, with 12 bases between. CDR3 sequence (DNA): TGTGCCAGCTCACCACTGACCCAGGGGCACACCGGGGAGCTGTTTTTT. Its protein product is CASSPLTQGHTGELFF.

This chain joins TRBV12-5 and TRBJ1-2; the match to TRBD1 covers 9 bases. The V gene end was trimmed by 4 bases and the J gene end by 5 bases; junction bases not matched to a gene: 5. This CDR3 region has 14 residues. CDR1 is LGHNT, CDR2 FRNRAP, per germline. The CDR3 is CASGYGDRAYGYTF. The CDR3 nucleotides are TGTGCTAGTGGTTACGGGGACAGGGCTTATGGCTACACCTTC. Looking up the rest from reference TRBV12-5 and TRBJ1-2 gives the full variable domain: DARVTQTPRHKVTEMGQEVTMRCQPILGHNTVFWYRQTMMQGLELLAYFRNRAPLDDSGMPKDRFSAEMPDATLATLKIQPSEPRDSAVYFCASGYGDRAYGYTFGSGTRLTVV.

This sequence joins TRBV5-1 and TRBJ1-6, with D possibly being TRBD1 (6 bases). Per germline, CDR1 SGHRS and CDR2 YFSETQ. The CDR3 has 14 residues. The V and J ends lost 4 bases and 11 bases respectively, with 16 bases between them. As DNA, the CDR3 is TGCGCCAGCAGCGAGAGGGGGAGTCTTGCACCCCTCCACTTT. Amino acids: CASSERGSLAPLHF.

The CDR3 DNA follows: TGTGCCAGCAGCCTCCCCACCTCCCGGGGACTGTTTTTT. This codes for CASSLPTSRGLFF. The V gene is TRBV3-1 (or the pseudogene TRBV3-2), the J gene TRBJ1-4, with D unresolved. Trimming stripped 4 bases from V and 13 bases from J, with 16 bases between. The CDR3 is 13 residues long. Germline loops: CDR1 LGHDT, CDR2 YNNKEL (reference sequence).

The rearrangement links TRBV25-1 to TRBJ2-5; 10 nucleotides align to TRBD1. Trimming cost V 3 bases and J 5 bases; bases outside gene matches: 6. CDR1 and CDR2 (germline): MGHDK, SYGVNS. CDR3 length: 15 amino acids. CDR3 nucleotide sequence: TGTGCCAGCAGTGAGCCGGGACAGGGGATGGAGACCCAGTACTTC. Its translation is CASSEPGQGMETQYF.

The gene calls are TRBV5-8 and TRBJ2-2; D ambiguous. The CDR3 length is 13 residues. V was clipped by 4 bases and J by 11 bases, with 15 bases between them. CDR1 is SGHTS, CDR2 YDEGEE, per germline. The CDR3 reads CASSPVGLLELFF. The CDR3, as DNA: TGTGCCAGCAGCCCCGTGGGTCTGTTAGAGCTGTTTTTT.

J is TRBJ2-7 and V is TRBV10-2; 7 bases map to TRBD2. Per the germline V gene, CDR1 is WSHSY and CDR2 is SAAADI. Losses at the gene ends were 2 bases for V and 7 bases for J; bases not matched to a gene: 8. The CDR3 is 14 residues long. The CDR3 protein is CASSEGLVRGEQYF. Here the CDR3 DNA reads TGCGCCAGCAGTGAGGGACTAGTTAGAGGGGAGCAGTACTTC.

This chain links TRBV2 with TRBJ2-2; D not certain. Between the trimmed V and J ends, which lost 2 bases and 6 bases, there was a span of 10 bases. CDR1 and CDR2 from the germline V gene are SNHLY and FYNNEI. The CDR3 is made up of 14 amino acids. CDR3 nucleotide sequence: TGTGCCAGCAGTGAATTGTCGTCAGCCGGGGAGCTGTTTTTT. It is translated as CASSELSSAGELFF.

This clone was recorded only once. The chain links TRBV9 to TRBJ2-3; D not resolved. Germline loops: CDR1 SGDLS, CDR2 YYNGEE. With 0 bases removed from V and 8 bases from J, the gap between germline ends came to 4 bases. The CDR3 runs 11 residues. The CDR3 loop is CASSVVGTQYF. The CDR3 nucleotides read TGTGCCAGCAGCGTAGTTGGTACGCAGTATTTT.

The chain links TRBV7-9 to TRBJ2-1; 10 bases agree with TRBD2. Germline V gene sequence: CDR1 SEHNR, CDR2 FQNEAQ (reference sequence). The V segment lost 2 bases and the J segment 6 bases; nucleotides outside the gene matches: 7. The CDR3 runs to 16 residues. The CDR3 nucleotides read TGTGCCAGCAGCTTACCTAGCGGGAGATCAGGCAATGAGCAGTTCTTC. The encoded protein is CASSLPSGRSGNEQFF. The full variable domain, its missing parts supplied by reference TRBV7-9 and TRBJ2-1, is DTGVSQNPRHKITKRGQNVTFRCDPISEHNRLYWYRQTLGQGPEFLTYFQNEAQLEKSRLLSDRFSAERPKGSFSTLEIQRTEQGDSAMYLCASSLPSGRSGNEQFFGPGTRLTVL.

J is TRBJ1-1 and V is TRBV20-1; no clear D gene. Germline V CDR1 and CDR2: DFQATT, SNEGSKA (reference sequence). Trimming stripped 3 bases from V and 1 base from J, with 12 bases between. The CDR3 is made up of 14 amino acids. The CDR3 DNA is TGCAGTGCTAGTATTGGGCAAAGGAACACTGAAGCTTTCTTT. It encodes CSASIGQRNTEAFF.